The clone carrying this T cell receptor beta chain has only a few counts. This specimen belongs to a study of cytotoxic CD8 clonotypes in ibrutinib-treated CLL. Profiled with immunoSEQ multiplex PCR; TCRdb holds only in-frame clones, not every one. The sample gives fewer than 80,000 clones, approximately 57% of which show up once; 14% to 15% is in the top ten. Germline lookup yields CDR1 MNHEY and CDR2 SVGAGI. V was clipped by 7 bases and J by 4 bases, with 16 bases between them. CDR3 length equals 14 residues. Source: PBMCs, taken after 12 months of ibrutinib treatment. This clonotype originated in a human donor with chronic lymphocytic leukemia. The chain combines TRBV6-5 with TRBJ2-5, with unresolved D. CDR3 nucleotides: TGTGCCAGCAATGGTGGGCGGAGACGAGAGACCCAGTACTTC. Translated: CASNGGRRRETQYF.